The 18 T cell receptor beta chains below come from one sample, sequenced in a study of shared clonotypes between healthy human individuals. Libraries were prepared by immunoSEQ multiplex PCR; TCRdb keeps only in-frame clonotypes and omits some of them. Of approximately 2,300,000 clones listed, less than 95% are singletons. Sequencing was carried out using naive CD4+ T cells from PBMCs. Subset in this sample: CD45RA+ positively selected. These receptors all come from a man between 18 and 29 years old in good health. Some clones in this sample may be carry-over from other donors' samples.

This clone was found a few times. This chain connects TRBV5-1 to TRBJ1-5; D remains unclear. V lost 4 bases and J lost 2, with 16 bases in between. Germline V gene data show CDR1 as SGHRS and CDR2 as YFSETQ. The CDR3 contains 16 residues. CDR3 in amino acids: CASSLDPTGGNQPQHF. The CDR3 DNA is TGCGCCAGCAGCCTGGACCCTACGGGAGGCAATCAGCCCCAGCATTTT.

This chain connects TRBV5-4 to TRBJ2-3; D unresolved. V shed 0 bases and J shed 4 bases, with 6 bases lying between them. The CDR3 extends over 13 amino acids. Germline assignment: CDR1 SGHNT and CDR2 YYREEE (reference sequence). CDR3 bases: TGTGCCAGCAGCTTGGCTCCCTCAGATACGCAGTATTTT. Amino acids: CASSLAPSDTQYF. The whole variable domain, remainder taken from reference TRBV5-4 and TRBJ2-3, is ETGVTQSPTHLIKTRGQQVTLRCSSQSGHNTVSWYQQALGQGPQFIFQYYREEENGRGNFPPRFSGLQFPNYSSELNVNALELDDSALYLCASSLAPSDTQYFGPGTRLTVL.

The chain joins TRBV4-1 to TRBJ2-7; D remains unclear. The germline CDR1 and CDR2 sequences are MGHRA and YSYEKL. CDR3 length: 18 residues. The germline V and J ends were trimmed by 1 base and 3 bases, with 22 bases remaining between them. The CDR3: CASSQVLRVPSADYEQYF. CDR3 DNA sequence: TGCGCCAGCAGCCAAGTCCTCAGAGTTCCCTCGGCGGACTACGAGCAGTACTTC.

The rearrangement joins TRBV7-2 to TRBJ2-7, with D unclear. The V gene lost 2 bases and the J gene lost 0 bases, with 17 bases spanning the gap. The CDR3 is 17 amino acids. Per the germline V gene, CDR1 is SGHTA and CDR2 is FQGNSA. The DNA of the CDR3 is TGTGCCAGCAGCTTACCTCGATTGGGCGGAAACTCCTACGAGCAGTACTTC. Its translation: CASSLPRLGGNSYEQYF.

The CDR3 sequence is CATNIQRTRTDTQYF. Here the CDR3 DNA reads TGTGCCACCAACATACAAAGGACACGCACAGATACGCAGTATTTT. The chain recombines TRBV15 with TRBJ2-3, with a tentative D call TRBD1 (5 bases). V shed 7 bases and J shed 1 base, with 15 bases lying between them. The germline gives CDR1 LNHNV, CDR2 YYDKDF (reference sequence). CDR3 length equals 15 residues.

The chain links TRBV5-1 to TRBJ1-2; 9 positions agree with TRBD1. V lost 3 bases, J lost 4 bases, and 7 bases stayed unmatched. Germline assignment: CDR1 SGHRS and CDR2 YFSETQ. This CDR3 comprises 15 residues. This CDR3 is CASSSTTGGSYGYTF. The CDR3 DNA reads as TGCGCCAGCAGCTCAACGACAGGGGGAAGCTATGGCTACACCTTC.

This chain connects TRBV5-4 to TRBJ2-7; 15 nucleotides match TRBD2. CDR3 length equals 16 residues. V was pared by 4 bases and J by 5 bases, with 7 bases of the junction left unmatched. Germline-derived CDR1 and CDR2 are SGHNT and YYREEE (reference sequence). CDR3 sequence reads: CASSGGLAGGPNEQYF. CDR3 bases: TGTGCCAGCAGCGGTGGACTAGCGGGAGGGCCAAACGAGCAGTACTTC.

This clone occurred once. The rearrangement links TRBV28 to TRBJ1-4, with D unclear. Germline CDR1 and CDR2: MDHEN and SYDVKM. The CDR3 spans 15 residues. V lost 6 bases and J lost 10, with 21 bases in between. Here the CDR3 DNA reads TGTGCCAGCAGGGCGGTGACACCCCAGGAAGGAAAACTGTTTTTT. This codes for CASRAVTPQEGKLFF.

The chain is built from TRBV5-5 and TRBJ1-4, with D hard to call. Germline V gene sequence: CDR1 SGHKS, CDR2 YYEKEE (reference sequence). The germline V and J ends were trimmed by 7 bases and 5 bases, with 12 bases remaining between them. The CDR3 totals 13 residues. CDR3 nucleotide sequence: TGTGCCAGCCGAGCGGCCGGGAATGAAAAACTGTTTTTT. Translated, it gives CASRAAGNEKLFF.

The chain has TRBV5-1 and TRBJ2-1; D uncertain. Germline V CDR1 and CDR2: SGHRS, YFSETQ. The V end was cut by 0 bases, the J end by 8 bases, with 6 bases between. The CDR3 spans 12 residues. CDR3 amino acids: CASSLDLHEQFF. As DNA, the CDR3 is TGCGCCAGCAGCTTGGATCTACATGAGCAGTTCTTC.

The sample holds one count of this clone. Other DNA sequences within the sample encode an identical CDR3. V and J are TRBV5-1 and TRBJ2-5; weak D call: TRBD1 (6 bases). V was cut by 4 bases and J by 5 bases, with 15 bases left in between. CDR1 is SGHRS, CDR2 YFSETQ, per germline. The CDR3 sequence is 14 residues long. This CDR3 is CASSLLSGQETQYF. The CDR3 nucleotides read TGCGCCAGCAGCCTGCTTAGTGGACAGGAGACCCAGTACTTC. Filled out from reference TRBV5-1 and TRBJ2-5, the complete variable domain reads KAGVTQTPRYLIKTRGQQVTLSCSPISGHRSVSWYQQTPGQGLQFLFEYFSETQRNKGNFPGRFSGRQFSNSRSEMNVSTLELGDSALYLCASSLLSGQETQYFGPGTRLLVL.

The chain employs TRBV4-1 and TRBJ2-5; tentatively, D is TRBD1 or TRBD2 (5 bases each). Germline values: CDR1 MGHRA, CDR2 YSYEKL. This CDR3 spans 14 amino acids. V was shortened by 3 bases and J by 4 bases, with 12 bases between the two germline ends. The CDR3 sequence is CASSQPGPRETQYF. In nucleotides, the CDR3 is TGCGCCAGCAGCCAGCCGGGACCTCGAGAGACCCAGTACTTC.

CDR3 DNA sequence: TGTGCCAGCAGCTACAGGGTTTTGGAGACCCAGTACTTC. Protein: CASSYRVLETQYF. The chain joins TRBV11-2 to TRBJ2-5; tentatively, D is TRBD1 (6 bases). Germline assignment: CDR1 SGHAT and CDR2 FQNNGV. Deletions cut 4 bases from V and 5 bases from J, with 11 bases between. The CDR3 is 13 amino acids.

The chain uses TRBV7-3 and TRBJ2-1; TRBD2 is a possible D gene (6 bases). Germline loops: CDR1 SGHTA, CDR2 FQGTGA. This CDR3 comprises 16 residues. V lost 3 bases, J lost 0 bases, and 12 bases lay in between. The CDR3 nucleotides read TGTGCCAGCAGCTTCGGGACTTCCCACTCCTACAATGAGCAGTTCTTC. Its protein product is CASSFGTSHSYNEQFF.

With respect to this clone: Other DNA sequences in the sample encode the same CDR3. This chain connects TRBV25-1 to TRBJ1-5, with no clear D. This CDR3 has 12 residues. The germline V and J ends were trimmed by 3 bases and 4 bases, with 4 bases remaining between them. CDR1 is MGHDK, CDR2 SYGVNS, per germline. CDR3 region: CASSESNQPQHF. The DNA of the CDR3 is TGTGCCAGCAGTGAGTCTAATCAGCCCCAGCATTTT.

The V and J genes are TRBV28 and TRBJ2-2, with 10 positions matching TRBD2. Germline trimming cut 6 bases from V and 6 bases from J; bases unmatched to any gene: 4. From germline, CDR1 is MDHEN and CDR2 SYDVKM. The CDR3 loop spans 14 amino acids. The CDR3 loop is CASRLAGAAGELFF. The CDR3 coding sequence is TGTGCCAGCAGGCTAGCGGGAGCGGCCGGGGAGCTGTTTTTT.

With regard to this clone: The sample carries other DNA sequences with the same CDR3. V usage is TRBV27 and J usage is TRBJ2-1; D uncertain. Deletions cut 5 bases from V and 7 bases from J, with 6 bases between. Germline lookup yields CDR1 MNHEY and CDR2 SMNVEV (reference sequence). The CDR3 sequence is 11 residues long. For the CDR3, the DNA is TGTGCCAGCAGTGTAAATAATGAGCAGTTCTTC. Translated: CASSVNNEQFF.

CDR3 protein: CATSRDGSVIYNEQFF. The CDR3 nucleotides read TGTGCCACCAGCAGAGATGGAAGTGTGATTTACAATGAGCAGTTCTTC. The rearrangement joins TRBV15 to TRBJ2-1, with unresolved D. Germline-derived CDR1 and CDR2 are LNHNV and YYDKDF (reference sequence). Trimming removed 0 bases at V and 4 bases at J, with 13 bases between. The CDR3 has 16 residues.